Listed below are T cell receptor beta chains from one sample, sequenced in a study of CD8 T cells in ankylosing spondylitis. TCRdb reprocessed the 5' RACE reads via MiXCR and lists one record per CDR3 protein. The sample shows about 160,000 distinct CDR3 sequences, under 55% of them seen only once. Sequenced material: synovial fluid, either unsorted or a sorted T cell fraction (not recorded which). The source is a male donor with ankylosing spondylitis. Each CDR3 is given with its conserved first and last residue. Fields, in order: J gene, clone size, V gene, D gene, CDR3 DNA, CDR3 protein. A D gene is named only where the DNA matches it firmly. Not every row has a clone size; where given, it reads once, few, many or a size class.

TRBJ1-2 | few | TRBV4-1 | - | TGCGCCAGCAGCCAAGAGGGGGGGCCGGCAGGGAACTATGGCTACACCTTC | CASSQEGGPAGNYGYTF
TRBJ2-2 | - | TRBV4-3 | - | TGCGCCAGCAGCCAAGATAGACTGAACACCGGGGAGCTGTTTTTT | CASSQDRLNTGELFF
TRBJ1-1 | - | TRBV20-1 | - | TGCAGTGCTAGACCTACGACAGGGAACACTGAAGCTTTCTTT | CSARPTTGNTEAFF
TRBJ1-1 | few | TRBV29-1 | - | TGCAGCGTTGAAGGTCTGAACACTGAAGCTTTCTTT | CSVEGLNTEAFF
TRBJ2-3 | - | TRBV12-3/TRBV12-4 | TRBD1 | TGTGCCAGCAGTCAGCTCCTGGACAGGGGTGCAGATACGCAGTATTTT | CASSQLLDRGADTQYF
TRBJ2-7 | - | TRBV29-1 | TRBD2 | TGCAGCGTTGAAACTAGCGGGAGATCCGAGCAGTACTTC | CSVETSGRSEQYF
TRBJ2-2 | - | TRBV6-1 | - | TGTGCCACGCGGGACGGGGACAGAATAAACACCGGGGAGCTGTTTTTT | CATRDGDRINTGELFF
TRBJ2-1 | many | TRBV2 | - | TGTGCCACCCAAACCGAGACCGTGTGGAATGAGCAGTTCTTC | CATQTETVWNEQFF
TRBJ1-5 | - | TRBV4-1 | - | TGCGCCAGCAGCCAAGATCGAAAGGGCCCCAGGAATCAGCCCCAGCATTTT | CASSQDRKGPRNQPQHF
TRBJ2-2 | - | TRBV25-1 | - | TGTGCCAGCAGTCCCCTTGGGATTATAGCGGTTACCGGGGAGCTGTTTTTT | CASSPLGIIAVTGELFF
TRBJ2-1 | - | TRBV10-3 | - | TGTGCCATCAATCCGGGACATAAGCATCTGCGGCAGTTCTTC | CAINPGHKHLRQFF
TRBJ1-2 | few | TRBV7-9 | - | TGTGCCAGCACCCCCGGCTCGCGCGGGGTCTATGGCTACACCTTC | CASTPGSRGVYGYTF
TRBJ2-7 | once | TRBV11-1 | TRBD2 | TGTGCCAGCAGCTTAACCTCGCTAGCGGCCCGAAACTACTACGAGCAGTACTTC | CASSLTSLAARNYYEQYF
TRBJ2-7 | - | TRBV2 | - | TGTGCCAGCAGTGAAGCAGGCAGGGCCTACGAGCAGTACTTC | CASSEAGRAYEQYF
TRBJ2-2 | - | TRBV2 | TRBD1 | TGTGCCAGCAGCCCCCCGGGACAGGGGGCCGTCGGGGAGCTGTTTTTT | CASSPPGQGAVGELFF
TRBJ1-5 | few | TRBV28 | - | TGTGCGGGTAGTGGTCTGGGCACAAATCAGCCCCAGCATTTT | CAGSGLGTNQPQHF
TRBJ2-3 | few | TRBV29-1 | - | TGCAGCGTCGAGGGGGGGGCGCATTGGACGCAGTATTTT | CSVEGGAHWTQYF
TRBJ2-7 | - | TRBV6-1 | - | TGTGCCAGCAGTGAACCCGGACACGGCTCCTACGAGCAGTACTTC | CASSEPGHGSYEQYF
TRBJ2-1 | many | TRBV24-1 | - | TGTGCCACCTCAAGCTTCAATGAGCAGTTCTTC | CATSSFNEQFF
TRBJ2-2 | few | TRBV6-2/TRBV6-3 | - | TGTGCCAGCAGCAGGGGCGGGACCGGGGAGCTGTTTTTT | CASSRGGTGELFF
TRBJ1-2 | many | TRBV30 | - | TGTGCCTGGAGTGGTCCATTGTGGGATGGCTACACCTTC | CAWSGPLWDGYTF
TRBJ2-1 | - | TRBV7-9 | - | TGTGCCAGCAGCTTAATGAATGAGCAGTTCTTC | CASSLMNEQFF
TRBJ2-1 | - | TRBV2 | TRBD2 | TGTGCCAGCAGTGCCACCGGGACTAGTCATCATGAGCAGTTCTTC | CASSATGTSHHEQFF
TRBJ2-3 | - | TRBV27 | - | TGTGCCAGCAGTTTGCTTACTCCGGGCGTGGATACGCAGTATTTT | CASSLLTPGVDTQYF
TRBJ1-1 | - | TRBV18 | TRBD1 | TGTGCCAGCTCACCAACGGACAGGCCTCGCACTGAAGCTTTCTTT | CASSPTDRPRTEAFF
TRBJ1-1 | few | TRBV7-8 | - | TGTGCCAGCAGCTTAGGGGCAGAGAACACTGAAGCTTTCTTT | CASSLGAENTEAFF
TRBJ1-5 | few | TRBV10-3 | TRBD1 | TGTGCCATCAGTGAGCCCCGGGACAGGGGGTTCAATCAGCCCCAGCATTTT | CAISEPRDRGFNQPQHF
TRBJ1-4 | - | TRBV12-3/TRBV12-4 | - | TGTGCCAGCAGTTTCTTGGGGCTCCCTAATGAAAAACTGTTTTTT | CASSFLGLPNEKLFF
TRBJ2-7 | - | TRBV3-1 | TRBD2 | TGTGCCAGCAGCCAAGAATGGCGGGGGTACGACGAGCAGTACTTC | CASSQEWRGYDEQYF
TRBJ1-1 | few | TRBV5-1 | - | TGCGCCAGCAGGTCCCGGGACGGACATGAACATCGAACTGAAGCTTTCTTT | CASRSRDGHEHRTEAFF
TRBJ2-2 | - | TRBV10-3 | - | TGTGCCATCAGTGAGTCCCGGTCCCCCACCGGGGAGCTGTTTTTT | CAISESRSPTGELFF
TRBJ1-5 | - | TRBV20-1 | TRBD1 | TGCAGTGTCCCGGACAGGAGTAGCAATCAGCCCCAGCATTTT | CSVPDRSSNQPQHF
TRBJ2-2 | - | TRBV20-1 | TRBD1 | TGCAGTGCTAGGGACTTCCGGGACAGGGGGTCCACCGGGGAGCTGTTTTTT | CSARDFRDRGSTGELFF